This T cell receptor beta chain was recovered during a study of control samples from healthy donors and cancer patients. TCRdb's copy holds only in-frame clones and misses some; the assay was immunoSEQ multiplex PCR. Of some 150,000 clones in the sample, over 85% were seen once. The ends were cut back, 2 bases at V and 5 bases at J, with 10 bases in the middle. Germline V gene lookup returns CDR1 SGHNT and CDR2 YYREEE (reference sequence). The CDR3 has 14 amino acids. The sequence derives from an older woman in good health. Material: blood. This chain connects TRBV5-4 to TRBJ1-4, with unresolved D. CDR3 sequence reads: CASSLPPGNEKLFF. Here the CDR3 DNA reads TGTGCCAGCAGCTTACCTCCGGGGAATGAAAAACTGTTTTTT.